These 20 T cell receptor beta chains were all obtained from the same sample, sequenced in a study of vaccination effects on CD4 cells after COVID-19. These receptors lack a known antigen. Only in-frame clones appear in the TCRdb table, and some are missing; sequencing was by immunoSEQ multiplex PCR. The table lists some 52,000 clones, 60% to 80% of them singletons, with roughly 5.6% in the top ten. ViraFEST assay sequencing came after antigen-specific CD4+ T cells were expanded with viral peptide pools. Culture lasted under 13 days before CD4+ T cell isolation. People in the vaccine group had not been infected with SARS-CoV-2 before, and their nucleocapsid antibodies were negative. The sequencing here drew on CD4+ T cells from PBMCs cultured with HCoV-OC43 spike peptides, taken before COVID-19 vaccination. Documented subset: HCoV-OC43 spike overlapping peptide pool stimulation. All receptors come from a human donor who received a COVID-19 vaccine.

The V gene is TRBV5-1, the J gene TRBJ1-2; maybe TRBD1 (5 bases). The germline CDR1 and CDR2 sequences are SGHRS and YFSETQ. The ends were cut back, 2 bases at V and 0 bases at J, with 11 bases in the middle. The CDR3 covers 15 residues. The DNA of the CDR3 is TGCGCCAGCAGCTTAACAGGCTTAGCTAACTATGGCTACACCTTC. It encodes CASSLTGLANYGYTF.

The chain is built from TRBV6-5 and TRBJ1-2; TRBD1 is a possible D gene (6 bases). CDR1 and CDR2 from the germline V gene are MNHEY and SVGAGI. The CDR3 runs 15 residues. V shed 5 bases and J shed 3 bases, with 16 bases lying between them. In DNA, the CDR3 is TGTGCCAGCAGTCCTCGACAGGTTTGGCACTATGGCTACACCTTC. Translation gives CASSPRQVWHYGYTF.

The chain carries TRBV9 and TRBJ2-6, with D unclear. CDR3 length: 16 amino acids. Deletions cut 0 bases from V and 0 bases from J, with 7 bases between. Germline loops: CDR1 SGDLS, CDR2 YYNGEE. Here the CDR3 DNA reads TGTGCCAGCAGCGTAGTTCCCCACTCTGGGGCCAACGTCCTGACTTTC. Its protein product is CASSVVPHSGANVLTF.

This clone was seen a handful of times. This chain links TRBV28 with TRBJ2-7, with D uncertain. CDR3 length equals 11 residues. V dropped 6 bases and J dropped 2 bases, with 5 bases sitting between them. In germline, CDR1 is MDHEN, CDR2 SYDVKM. The CDR3: CASSSTYEQYV. CDR3 sequence (DNA): TGTGCCAGCAGCTCGACCTACGAGCAGTACGTC.

As regards this clone: Other DNA sequences within the sample encode an identical CDR3. This rearrangement joins TRBV5-1 to TRBJ1-5; D perhaps matches TRBD1 (5 bases). Germline CDR1 and CDR2: SGHRS and YFSETQ. This CDR3 contains 13 residues. Deletions cut 2 bases from V and 3 bases from J, with 6 bases between. The CDR3 bases are TGCGCCAGCAGCTTAGGGGTCAATCAGCCCCAGCATTTT. Residues: CASSLGVNQPQHF.

This clone was seen just once. The chain links TRBV7-9 to TRBJ2-1, with 7 bases that match TRBD2. In germline, CDR1 is SEHNR, CDR2 FQNEAQ (reference sequence). V lost 0 bases, J lost 0 bases, and 8 bases stayed unmatched. The CDR3 spans 18 residues. CDR3 region: CASSLARLAVSSYNEQFF. CDR3 DNA sequence: TGTGCCAGCAGCTTAGCGCGGCTAGCGGTGAGCTCCTACAATGAGCAGTTCTTC.

This clone occurred once. This chain links TRBV29-1 with TRBJ1-1, with 7 bases lining up with TRBD1. This CDR3 is 14 amino acids long. Looked up from germline, CDR1 is SQVTM and CDR2 is ANQGSEA. The ends lost 6 bases at V and 6 bases at J; junction bases unmatched: 13. This CDR3 is CSVAGQPGQSEAFF. The CDR3 region has the DNA TGCAGCGTGGCCGGCCAGCCGGGACAGTCTGAAGCTTTCTTT.

This clone was counted a single time. V and J are TRBV13 and TRBJ2-3, with D uncertain. Trimming took 2 bases from V and 6 from J, leaving 6 bases between them. Germline V gene lookup returns CDR1 PRHDT and CDR2 FYEKMQ (reference sequence). The CDR3 has 12 residues. The CDR3 spells CASSLRLDTQYF. In DNA form, the CDR3 reads TGTGCCAGCAGCTTACGACTTGATACGCAGTATTTT.

The V and J genes are TRBV19 and TRBJ1-1; D gene ambiguous. Deletions cut 1 base from V and 0 bases from J, with 9 bases between. There are 15 residues in the CDR3. The V gene's germline CDR1 is LNHDA and CDR2 SQIVND (reference sequence). CDR3 in amino acids: CASSIGHYLNTEAFF. CDR3 DNA sequence: TGTGCCAGTAGTATAGGACATTATCTGAACACTGAAGCTTTCTTT.

This clone occurred a few times. The V and J genes are TRBV10-3 and TRBJ2-3; D is unresolved. This CDR3 has 13 residues. Germline loops: CDR1 ENHRY, CDR2 SYGVKD. Trimming stripped 4 bases from V and 5 bases from J, with 10 bases between. The CDR3 loop reads CAISVLDQDTQYF. In DNA form, the CDR3 reads TGTGCCATCAGTGTCCTCGATCAAGATACGCAGTATTTT.

The chain combines TRBV2 with TRBJ2-3, with D possibly being TRBD2 (5 bases). This CDR3 comprises 13 residues. Trimming stripped 11 bases from V and 3 bases from J, with 15 bases between. Per germline, CDR1 SNHLY and CDR2 FYNNEI. Here the CDR3 reads CAGGGFMTDTQYF. In nucleotides, the CDR3 is TGTGCCGGAGGTGGCTTTATGACAGATACGCAGTATTTT.

The rearrangement links TRBV28 to TRBJ1-1; the match to TRBD1 covers 8 bases. The CDR3 contains 14 residues. V dropped 5 bases and J dropped 4; count of bases not matched to a gene: 6. The germline V gene has CDR1 MDHEN and CDR2 SYDVKM. CDR3 in DNA: TGTGCCAGCAGTAGGGGACAGGCCCCCACTGAAGCTTTCTTT. Its translation is CASSRGQAPTEAFF. The full variable domain, completed using reference TRBV28 and TRBJ1-1, is DVKVTQSSRYLVKRTGEKVFLECVQDMDHENMFWYRQDPGLGLRLIYFSYDVKMKEKGDIPEGYSVSREKKERFSLILESASTNQTSMYLCASSRGQAPTEAFFGQGTRLTVV.

The J gene is TRBJ1-5, the V gene TRBV7-2; unclear D gene. Per germline, CDR1 SGHTA and CDR2 FQGNSA. This CDR3 is built from 13 residues. Trimming took 1 base from V and 7 from J, leaving 8 bases between them. Here the CDR3 DNA reads TGTGCCAGCAGCTTAGATCCTCTGCAGCCCCAGCATTTT. Encoded protein: CASSLDPLQPQHF.

This rearrangement joins TRBV29-1 to TRBJ1-1, with D perhaps TRBD1 (5 bases). The CDR3 contains 12 residues. The germline CDR1 and CDR2 sequences are SQVTM and ANQGSEA. With 7 bases removed from V and 1 base from J, the gap between germline ends came to 10 bases. For the CDR3, the DNA is TGCAGCGCTCTTGACAGGAACACTGAAGCTTTCTTT. Translation gives CSALDRNTEAFF.

In its sample, this clone was seen a few times. This chain joins TRBV19 and TRBJ1-1; no firm D call. The CDR3 has 15 residues. Germline V gene data show CDR1 as LNHDA and CDR2 as SQIVND (reference sequence). Trimming cost V 6 bases and J 1 base, with 15 bases left between them. CDR3 in DNA: TGTGCCAGTAGGACCTTTGAGCAGCGGAACACTGAAGCTTTCTTT. This sequence encodes CASRTFEQRNTEAFF.

This clone was seen only once. This sequence joins TRBV4-1 and TRBJ2-3, with no clear D. In germline, CDR1 is MGHRA, CDR2 YSYEKL. The CDR3 totals 13 residues. The V end lost 0 bases, the J end lost 5 bases, and 6 bases lay between the germline ends. The CDR3 DNA is TGCGCCAGCAGCCAAGAGACTCAAGATACGCAGTATTTT. Translating it yields CASSQETQDTQYF.

This clone was seen a few times. This sequence joins TRBV12-3 or TRBV12-4 and TRBJ1-1, with a weak D call TRBD1 (5 bases). V shed 6 bases and J shed 0 bases, with 8 bases lying between them. The CDR3 length is 13 residues. Here the CDR3 reads CASSQTVNTEAFF. For the CDR3, the DNA is TGTGCCAGCAGCCAGACAGTGAACACTGAAGCTTTCTTT.

V usage is TRBV27 and J usage is TRBJ2-7, with 7 nucleotides matching TRBD1. The CDR3 totals 13 residues. After removal of 6 bases from V and 6 bases from J, the junction contained 8 bases not matched to a gene. Germline CDR1 and CDR2: MNHEY and SMNVEV (reference sequence). CDR3 coding DNA: TGTGCCAGCAGGGACACAGGGGCCCGCGAGCAGTACGTC. It translates to CASRDTGAREQYV.

The chain has TRBV20-1 and TRBJ2-7; 9 positions match TRBD2. Germline-derived CDR1 and CDR2 are DFQATT and SNEGSKA (reference sequence). CDR3 length: 15 residues. The trim removed 3 bases at V and 1 base at J, leaving 7 bases unmatched. CDR3: CSASALAGYSYEQYV. In DNA form, the CDR3 reads TGCAGTGCTAGTGCACTAGCGGGTTATTCCTACGAGCAGTACGTC.

This clone showed up just once. V usage is TRBV7-2 and J usage is TRBJ1-2; 8 bases align to TRBD1. Germline V gene data show CDR1 as SGHTA and CDR2 as FQGNSA. The V gene end was trimmed by 1 base and the J gene end by 8 bases; junction bases not matched to a gene: 9. This CDR3 spans 15 amino acids. Written as DNA, the CDR3 is TGTGCCAGCAGCTTAGGATCCGGGACAGGCGGCGGCTACACCTTC. Translated, it gives CASSLGSGTGGGYTF. Together with reference TRBV7-2 and TRBJ1-2, the CDR3 gives the full variable domain: GAGVSQSPSNKVTEKGKDVELRCDPISGHTALYWYRQSLGQGLEFLIYFQGNSAPDKSGLPSDRFSAERTGGSVSTLTIQRTQQEDSAVYLCASSLGSGTGGGYTFGSGTRLTVV.